This section outlines one T cell receptor (beta chain) sequence together with its context. There are a few counts of this clone. The antigen this receptor binds is unknown. One junction end disagrees with the germline gene, perhaps due to a read error. This sample includes further DNA sequences coding for the same CDR3. The receptor library was made with PCR. Sequencing was performed on an Illumina HiSeq 4000. High-throughput sequencing was used to profile the TCR beta-chain CDR3 region of every patient. The original methods were these. Drawing on CDR3 differences between clinicopathological groups, the researchers built a classifier meant to tell apart patients with distant-metastatic papillary thyroid cancer. The Shannon index was used to assess repertoire diversity, and the Morisita-Horn index was used to assess tumor-blood repertoire similarity. In TCRdb, the public reads were trimmed at Q25 with fastp and aligned with MiXCR, with productive beta chains retained. What appears here as the V and J calls and clone size reflects TCRdb's work, not the paper's. Counted in this sample were 100,000 or so clones; about 15% of them appeared once. 3% to 4.5% of the sample is taken by the ten largest.

This specimen belongs to a study of metastatic and nonmetastatic thyroid tumors (dated by TCRdb to 2020 to 2022). Context from the whole study: For patients with malignant and with benign thyroid disease, the researchers compared repertoires between peripheral blood samples and tumor or nodule tissue samples.

No patient had received any treatment before thyroid surgery. The study retrospectively analysed patient clinical samples collected from about 2012 to 2019 using T-cell receptor beta sequencing. Study-wide conclusions, independent of this receptor: In both blood and tumor samples, TCR beta diversity was reported to be significantly higher in malignant tumors than in benign nodules.

As encoded in the germline V gene, CDR1 is SGDLS while CDR2 is YYNGEE. The CDR3 starts with the cysteine, ends with the phenylalanine, and has 15 residues. Solely the CDR3 DNA is kept, with 45 bases framed from the first base. This TCR came from a female donor with papillary thyroid cancer or a benign thyroid nodule (not recorded which). Some clones in this sample may be carry-over from other donors' samples. Sequenced sample: blood. The receptor chain draws on TRBV9 and TRBJ2-1; 9 nucleotides in the junction match TRBD1. The CDR3 has the sequence CASSVRDRGDNEQFF. The nucleotide sequence reads as follows: TGCGCCAGCAGCGTAAGAGACAGGGGGGACAATGAGCAGTTCTTC.